This TCR beta chain is drawn from a study of shared clonotypes between healthy human individuals. Regarding the study as a whole: As a rule, naive subsets had a larger estimated richness than memory subsets.

The authors distributed each subset's genomic DNA evenly over several immunoSEQ plates. The DNA input per sorted-subset replicate PCR was roughly 210 ng, corresponding to 30,000 or so T cell genomes. Profiling relied on immunoSEQ multiplex PCR, and the TCRdb table lists in-frame clones only, not all of them. Of around 560,000 clones listed, about 95% are singletons. A word on this clone: What it binds is not known.

The length of the CDR3 is 11 residues. Trimming pared 0 bases from V and 7 bases from J, leaving 3 bases between. Germline CDR1 GTSNPN, CDR2 SVGIG (reference sequence). Terminally differentiated effector memory CD45RA+ cells were excluded from the naive CD8 cells, which were CD45RO-negative and positively selected for CCR7. This rearrangement joins TRBV30 to TRBJ1-4; D is ambiguous. The receptor comes from a woman under 40 in good health. Sample: naive CD8+ T cells sorted from blood. The CDR3 spells CAWSVSEKLFF. The CDR3 DNA sequence: TGTGCCTGGAGTGTTAGTGAAAAACTGTTTTTT.